The TCR beta chain described here comes from a study of blood T cell repertoires in COVID-19. On the study more broadly: Researchers got acute and convalescent COVID-19 samples from the United States, Italy and Spain. PBMCs, B-cell-depleted T cells, or T cells were the source of the cDNA or gDNA that made up the material.

In the authors' methods: Quantification of nucleated cells was approximated via reference gene primer amplification. The protocol was immunoSEQ multiplex PCR, while the TCRdb copy is restricted to in-frame clones and leaves out a portion. The DNA was the basis for D and trimming; V, J and clone size are from that table. The sample carries about 180,000 clones, about 85% recorded once. The origin of this receptor is an elderly woman with acute or convalescent COVID-19. The specimen sequenced was peripheral blood.

In nucleotides, the CDR3 is TGTGCCAGCAGCCAATATATTAATTCACCCCTCCACTTT. Its protein is CASSQYINSPLHF. This chain uses TRBV3-1 (or the pseudogene TRBV3-2) with TRBJ1-6; no clear D gene. The V gene lost 2 bases and the J gene lost 6 bases, with 5 bases spanning the gap. Germline loops: CDR1 LGHDT, CDR2 YNNKEL (reference sequence). The CDR3 spans 13 residues.